This T cell receptor (beta chain) originates from a study of vaccination effects on CD4 cells after COVID-19. The data were produced by immunoSEQ multiplex PCR, yet TCRdb's version contains in-frame clones alone and is incomplete. The repertoire holds 23,000 or so clones, roughly 70% seen once, with 3% to 4% in the top ten. A word on this clone: Its antigen is currently unknown.

Whole-study findings and limits: The vaccine-induced clones of healthy vaccinees included only 1 of 255 that cross-reacted with common cold coronaviruses.

Antigen-specific CD4+ T cell clonotypes were called by their expansion after viral peptide-pool culture in ViraFEST. The authors isolated CD4+ T cells after more than eight days of culture. None of the vaccinated had previously contracted SARS-CoV-2, and their nucleocapsid antibodies tested negative. Between the trimmed V and J ends, which lost 6 bases and 2 bases, there was a span of 14 bases. The CDR3 has 15 residues. Germline loops: CDR1 MNHEY, CDR2 SVGAGI. This sequence joins TRBV6-5 and TRBJ1-3; no reliable D call. The receptor comes from a human donor who received a COVID-19 vaccine. Sequenced material: CD4+ T cells from PBMCs cultured with SARS-CoV-2 spike peptides, taken before COVID-19 vaccination. The DNA for the CDR3 is TGTGCCAGCAGCCCGCTCGCTCCGACTGGAAACACCATATATTTT. This translates into CASSPLAPTGNTIYF.